This T cell receptor (beta chain) came from a study of T-cell memory formation after mild COVID-19. The germline gives CDR1 SGHRS, CDR2 YFSETQ. Trimming took 0 bases from V and 3 from J; bases not matched to a gene: 3. CDR3 length: 15 residues. In TCRdb, the 5' RACE reads were re-called with MiXCR into one record per CDR3 protein. The sample consists of about 340,000 distinct CDR3 sequences, around 14% of them appearing once. The receptor was isolated from a man aged 18-30 years who had mild COVID-19 (a few samples of this study predate the infection). Cell type and time point are not known. The sequenced sample was PBMCs or a T cell subset sorted from them (not recorded which). This rearrangement joins TRBV5-1 to TRBJ1-5; 7 nucleotides match TRBD1. The chain's CDR3 is CASSLGGQPNQPQHF. The CDR3 DNA reads as TGCGCCAGCAGCTTGGGGGGACAGCCCAATCAGCCCCAGCATTTT.